The T cell receptor (beta chain) described here comes from a study of T cells in Graves' hyperthyroidism and ophthalmopathy. Amplified regions were TCR beta CDR3 sequences from RNA transcripts. The HTBI primer set was used in a first-round RT-PCR of the TCR CDR3. TCRdb independently ran MiXCR on the multiplex PCR reads; one entry per CDR3 protein. The sample yields some 760,000 distinct CDR3 sequences, 13% to 15% seen once. This clonotype has ten or more counts. The target antigen is unknown. The CDR3 has 18 residues. Germline V lookup: CDR1 SGHDN, CDR2 FVKESK. V shed 2 bases and J shed 4 bases, with 22 bases lying between them. Findings and limits, study-wide: The model foresaw ophthalmopathy a median roughly 6 months prior to onset. Also found in blood were most expanded thyroid clonotypes above 0.001.

PBMCs stemmed from around 10 ml fresh peripheral blood. The V gene is TRBV14, the J gene TRBJ2-3; D is perhaps TRBD2 (5 bases). The receptor's source is a woman aged 18-30 years with Graves' hyperthyroidism. The sample was blood. The CDR3 DNA reads TGTGCCAGCAGCCAAATATCGTCCGAGGCGGGTGGTTCAGATACGCAGTATTTT. Its protein product is CASSQISSEAGGSDTQYF.